These 17 T cell receptor beta chains share one sample of origin, sequenced in a study of early T cells in non-severe SARS-CoV-2 infection. TCRdb independently ran MiXCR on the 5' RACE reads; one entry per CDR3 protein. The sample contains 55,000 to 75,000 distinct CDR3 sequences, 8% to 10% of which appear only once. This material consisted of whole blood, taken at baseline. Receptor source: an adult who was a healthcare worker with PCR-confirmed SARS-CoV-2 infection or an uninfected control (not recorded which).

This clonotype was picked up many times. CDR3 nucleotides: TGTGCCAGCAGTACGACTAGCGGGGGTAGCACAGATACGCAGTATTTT. It encodes CASSTTSGGSTDTQYF. V gene TRBV12-3 or TRBV12-4 combines with J gene TRBJ2-3, with 12 bases identical to TRBD2. CDR3 size: 16 residues. V lost 5 bases to trimming and J lost 0 bases; unmatched junction nucleotides: 3.

This clonotype has only a few counts. The chain joins TRBV29-1 to TRBJ2-2; D is undetermined. Per germline, CDR1 SQVTM and CDR2 ANQGSEA. Trimming cost V 7 bases and J 6 bases, with 12 bases left between them. This CDR3 is built from 12 residues. In DNA form, the CDR3 reads TGCAGCGCCCGACATGGGGCCGGGGAGCTGTTTTTT. Protein: CSARHGAGELFF.

This clonotype was counted only a few times. The chain is built from TRBV12-3 or TRBV12-4 and TRBJ1-4; D gene uncertain. This CDR3 is built from 15 residues. Trimming cost V 5 bases and J 6 bases, with 16 bases left between them. The CDR3 loop reads CASSPQDGLHEKLFF. CDR3 sequence (DNA): TGTGCCAGCAGTCCTCAGGACGGCTTGCATGAAAAACTGTTTTTT.

The V and J genes are TRBV5-1 and TRBJ2-4; TRBD2 agrees at 9 bases. This CDR3 is 17 amino acids long. Germline V CDR1 and CDR2: SGHRS, YFSETQ. J lost 0 bases, V lost 1 base, and 5 bases had no gene match. CDR3 DNA sequence: TGCGCCAGCAGCTTGTTTAGCGGGAGTGTAGCCAAAAACATTCAGTACTTC. Residues: CASSLFSGSVAKNIQYF. The variable domain in full, with the rest retrieved from reference TRBV5-1 and TRBJ2-4, is KAGVTQTPRYLIKTRGQQVTLSCSPISGHRSVSWYQQTPGQGLQFLFEYFSETQRNKGNFPGRFSGRQFSNSRSEMNVSTLELGDSALYLCASSLFSGSVAKNIQYFGAGTRLSVL.

V and J are TRBV9 and TRBJ1-2; tentative D call: TRBD1 (6 bases). The germline V and J ends were trimmed by 3 bases and 5 bases, with 17 bases remaining between them. CDR1 and CDR2 (germline): SGDLS, YYNGEE. The length of the CDR3 is 15 residues. The CDR3 DNA is TGTGCCAGCAGCGCGAGTCCCGACAGGAAATATGGCTACACCTTC. As protein: CASSASPDRKYGYTF.

There are a few counts of this clonotype. This sequence joins TRBV5-1 and TRBJ2-1, with D perhaps being TRBD1 or TRBD2 (5 bases each). The germline CDR1 and CDR2 sequences are SGHRS and YFSETQ. This CDR3 comprises 17 residues. The V gene lost 4 bases and the J gene lost 4 bases, with 21 bases spanning the gap. CDR3 sequence reads: CASSPAAGAIDYNEQFF. Written as DNA, the CDR3 is TGCGCCAGCAGCCCAGCGGCCGGGGCTATTGATTACAATGAGCAGTTCTTC.

This clonotype was seen ten or more times. The V and J genes are TRBV7-2 and TRBJ2-2, with D perhaps TRBD2 (6 bases). There are 15 residues in the CDR3. The germline V gene encodes CDR1 SGHTA and CDR2 FQGNSA. Trimming took 6 bases from V and 3 from J, leaving 14 bases between them. In DNA, the CDR3 is TGTGCCAGCAGGACCGGGACTCTCGACACCGGGGAGCTGTTTTTT. It translates to CASRTGTLDTGELFF.

The chain carries TRBV18 and TRBJ1-1, with a possible D match to TRBD1 (5 bases). The germline V gene encodes CDR1 KGHSH and CDR2 LQKENI. V was shortened by 3 bases and J by 6 bases, with 14 bases between the two germline ends. This CDR3 is 14 amino acids long. The CDR3 bases are TGTGCCAGCTCACCCTTGGGGGGGGACGCTGAAGCTTTCTTT. Its translation: CASSPLGGDAEAFF.

This clonotype was seen more than once but under ten times. This CDR3 is CSASGVTTEAFF. CDR3 nucleotide sequence: TGCAGTGCGAGTGGGGTAACCACTGAAGCTTTCTTT. The V gene is TRBV20-1, the J gene TRBJ1-1; D unresolved. This CDR3 spans 12 amino acids. Germline V gives CDR1 DFQATT, CDR2 SNEGSKA (reference sequence). V lost 6 bases and J lost 4, with 12 bases in between.

This clonotype was observed many times. The V and J genes are TRBV6-5 and TRBJ2-1, with 8 bases that match TRBD2. From germline, CDR1 is MNHEY and CDR2 SVGAGI. The V segment lost 2 bases and the J segment 5 bases; nucleotides outside the gene matches: 5. This CDR3 region has 15 residues. This CDR3 is CASSYDWREDNEQFF. The CDR3 coding sequence is TGTGCCAGCAGTTACGACTGGCGGGAGGACAATGAGCAGTTCTTC.

This clonotype showed up just a few times. The chain carries TRBV28 and TRBJ2-7; a weak D match, TRBD2 (5 bases). The germline gives CDR1 MDHEN, CDR2 SYDVKM. CDR3 length: 13 residues. With 8 bases removed from V and 0 bases from J, the gap between germline ends came to 11 bases. For the CDR3, the DNA is TGTGCCAGCGAGGACTTTAGCTCCTACGAGCAGTACTTC. Its translation: CASEDFSSYEQYF. Filled out from reference TRBV28 and TRBJ2-7, the complete variable domain reads DVKVTQSSRYLVKRTGEKVFLECVQDMDHENMFWYRQDPGLGLRLIYFSYDVKMKEKGDIPEGYSVSREKKERFSLILESASTNQTSMYLCASEDFSSYEQYFGPGTRLTVT.

The rearrangement links TRBV6-6 to TRBJ2-7; D is perhaps TRBD1 (6 bases). V was trimmed by 7 bases and J by 7 bases, leaving 14 bases between them. Germline loops: CDR1 MNHNY, CDR2 SVGAGI (reference sequence). The CDR3 is 12 amino acids. The CDR3 reads CASKQGPGEQYF. CDR3 nucleotide sequence: TGTGCCAGCAAACAGGGCCCGGGGGAGCAGTACTTC.

This clonotype was found many times. The rearrangement joins TRBV12-3 or TRBV12-4 to TRBJ2-3; D might be TRBD1 (6 bases). The length of the CDR3 is 16 residues. V lost 5 bases to trimming and J lost 0 bases, with 15 bases between them. The CDR3 spells CASSPTTGLSTDTQYF. DNA of the CDR3: TGTGCCAGCAGTCCTACGACAGGTCTTAGCACAGATACGCAGTATTTT.

This clonotype was observed a handful of times. This chain links TRBV6-1 with TRBJ1-5; D not certain. Trimming took 3 bases from V and 7 from J, leaving 13 bases between them. Germline CDR1 is MNHNS and CDR2 is SASEGT. CDR3 length equals 14 residues. The CDR3 nucleotides are TGTGCCAGCAGTGAGGTTCAGCTACAGCAGCCCCAGCATTTT. Its translation is CASSEVQLQQPQHF.

This clonotype was seen just once. J is TRBJ2-3 and V is TRBV29-1, with 10 nucleotides matching TRBD2. Per germline, CDR1 SQVTM and CDR2 ANQGSEA. Trimming removed 5 bases from V and 4 bases from J; junction bases left unmatched: 15. The CDR3 runs 17 residues. The CDR3 spells CSVNQIRGLAYPDTQYF. CDR3 DNA sequence: TGCAGCGTTAACCAAATTCGGGGACTAGCGTATCCAGATACGCAGTATTTT.

This clonotype appeared many times. CDR3 amino acids: CASSYDSPYNSPLHF. The CDR3 DNA sequence: TGTGCCAGCAGTTACGACAGTCCCTATAATTCACCCCTCCACTTT. This chain uses TRBV6-5 with TRBJ1-6; a weak D match, TRBD1 (5 bases). V dropped 2 bases and J dropped 2 bases, with 7 bases sitting between them. Germline assignment: CDR1 MNHEY and CDR2 SVGAGI. There are 15 residues in the CDR3.

There are many counts of this clonotype. The rearrangement uses TRBV5-5 and TRBJ2-2; D is uncertain. The length of the CDR3 is 14 residues. V dropped 4 bases and J dropped 6 bases, with 13 bases sitting between them. Germline lookup yields CDR1 SGHKS and CDR2 YYEKEE (reference sequence). CDR3 DNA: TGTGCCAGCAGCCCGACCACATTGGCCGGGGAGCTGTTTTTT. This codes for CASSPTTLAGELFF.